The clone carrying this T cell receptor beta chain has just a few counts. Antigen: not known. The time point here: persistent/refractory GD, antithyroid drugs over 5 years with positive TRAb. PBMC RNA was the source of the TCR library. American Thyroid Association guidelines were used to diagnose Graves' disease. The data stem from a study of regulatory T cells in long-lasting Graves disease. Overall study: To qualify as persistent, Graves' disease required over 5 years of antithyroid drugs with positive TSH receptor antibodies. Study-wide findings and caveats: Sample size, which was small, may have reduced accuracy.

Both iRepertoire HTBI primers and Arm-PCR of CDR3 regions were used to build the TCR beta libraries. TCRdb called the multiplex PCR reads again in MiXCR, with one record for every CDR3 protein. The repertoire includes some 440,000 distinct CDR3 sequences, about 20% of them detected once, and over 7.5% sits in the top ten. Trimming cost V 3 bases and J 0 bases, with 8 bases left between them. Germline assignment: CDR1 MNHEY and CDR2 SMNVEV (reference sequence). The CDR3 covers 14 residues. The sample here was peripheral blood mononuclear cells (PBMCs), taken when the disease was refractory, from a patient treated with antithyroid drugs. The sequence was obtained from a female donor with Graves disease. The chain couples TRBV27 to TRBJ2-5, with D unclear. The CDR3 DNA reads as TGTGCCAGCAGTTTTAAAGTGTACCAAGAGACCCAGTACTTC. Its translation is CASSFKVYQETQYF.